The clone carrying this T cell receptor beta chain has a single count. Its cognate antigen is unknown. It was patients with CD8+CD57+ cell expansion by flow cytometry who were chosen for sequencing. The cohort consisted entirely of patients having severe acquired aplastic anemia. Sampling of blood occurred while the patients had still received no therapy. Profiling of TCR beta VDJ combinations and CDR3 sequences used genomic DNA as template. TCRdb recomputed calls from the reads with MiXCR, one row per CDR3 protein. The sample includes tens of thousands of distinct CDR3 sequences, roughly 72% of them seen just once. This sample was taken from a study of CD8+CD57+ T cells in acquired aplastic anemia. As for the study in general: Sorted CD4+ and CD8+ cells yielded 3.2 ug of DNA on average. Overall study findings and caveats: Between patients and controls, CD8+ Simpson's diversity did not vary significantly.

This clonotype originated in a human donor with aplastic anemia. Sequenced: sorted CD4+, CD8+, or CD8+CD57+ T cells (not recorded which) from PBMCs.

For the CDR3, the DNA is TGTGCCAGCAGCTTAGATCTAGTGGGAATGGAAGCTTTCTTT. This codes for CASSLDLVGMEAFF. The J gene is TRBJ1-1, the V gene TRBV11-2; D not resolved. V lost 0 bases and J lost 8, with 13 bases in between. This CDR3 has 14 amino acids. Looked up from germline, CDR1 is SGHAT and CDR2 is FQNNGV.